The clone carrying this T cell receptor (beta chain) was recorded only once. In the source study's methods: It was from reference gene primer amplification that nucleated cell counts were estimated. Only in-frame clones appear in the TCRdb table, and some are missing; sequencing was by immunoSEQ multiplex PCR. D and trimming come from the DNA, and the V and J calls and clone size come from that table. This table holds tens of thousands of clones, 75% to 85% found once. The data originate from a study of blood T cell repertoires in COVID-19. As for the study in general: There were acute and convalescent COVID-19 samples, and they came from the United States, Italy and Spain. From T cells, B-cell-depleted T cells, or PBMCs came the material, which was cDNA or gDNA.

Trimming left V 3 bases short and J 11 bases short, with 10 bases between. The CDR3 runs 11 residues. Germline V gene data show CDR1 as GTSNPN and CDR2 as SVGIG (reference sequence). V gene TRBV30 combines with J gene TRBJ1-4, with no clear D. The sequenced sample was peripheral blood. The receptor was isolated from a human donor in a cohort sampled during active COVID-19. The CDR3 DNA is TGTGCCTGGAGCGTTGGGCTGAAACTGTTTTTT. Amino acids: CAWSVGLKLFF.